These 25 T cell receptor beta chains were sequenced from one sample in a study of T-cell reconstitution after alpha-beta-depleted transplantation in children. A library of TCRbeta sequences, prepared with unique molecular identifiers, was generated. TCRdb redid the calling of the PCR reads with MiXCR, one entry per CDR3 protein. The table lists fewer than 750,000 distinct CDR3 sequences, around 27% of them singletons. Sequencing was performed on PBMCs, taken before TCRalphabeta/CD19-depleted stem cell transplant. The receptors were gathered from a boy under three years old with Wiskott-Aldrich syndrome, due to receive a stem cell transplant.

The chain carries TRBV4-2 and TRBJ2-3; D is perhaps TRBD2 (5 bases). V gave up 0 bases and J gave up 3 bases, with 10 bases separating them. The CDR3 consists of 15 residues. The germline CDR1 and CDR2 sequences are LGHNA and YNFKEQ. The CDR3 bases are TGTGCCAGCAGCCAAGATCGGGGAATGACAGATACGCAGTATTTT. As protein: CASSQDRGMTDTQYF.

This clonotype occurred a few times. The chain has TRBV5-1 and TRBJ2-3; 10 positions match TRBD1. The CDR3 length is 15 residues. V lost 4 bases and J lost 8; bases outside the gene matches: 10. The germline CDR1 and CDR2 sequences are SGHRS and YFSETQ. CDR3 DNA sequence: TGCGCCAGCAGCCATCCGGGACAGGGGCAGAGTACGCAGTATTTT. It translates to CASSHPGQGQSTQYF.

The V and J genes are TRBV10-3 and TRBJ2-7, with TRBD2 matching over 15 bases. J gave up 3 bases and V 0 bases, and 6 bases lay outside the gene matches. Germline values: CDR1 ENHRY, CDR2 SYGVKD. This CDR3 spans 18 amino acids. DNA of the CDR3: TGTGCCATCAGTGAGTCGGGGACTAGCGGGAGGCCCCTCTACGAGCAGTACTTC. Its protein product is CAISESGTSGRPLYEQYF.

The CDR3 loop reads CASSRLIGQGSDTQYF. The CDR3 DNA reads TGTGCCAGCAGCCGGCTCATCGGACAGGGTTCAGATACGCAGTATTTT. The J gene is TRBJ2-3, the V gene TRBV7-9; 8 bases line up with TRBD1. V trimming: 5 bases; J trimming: 4 bases; junction bases outside the gene matches: 11. The CDR3 covers 16 residues. CDR1 is SEHNR and CDR2 is FQNEAQ in the germline V gene (reference sequence).

CDR3 region: CATERYWTGGHTGELFF. CDR3 in DNA: TGTGCCACCGAAAGATATTGGACAGGGGGACACACCGGGGAGCTGTTTTTT. This chain joins TRBV15 and TRBJ2-2, with TRBD1 matching over 10 bases. This CDR3 is built from 17 residues. The V gene end was trimmed by 8 bases and the J gene end by 3 bases; junction bases not matched to a gene: 12. Per germline, CDR1 LNHNV and CDR2 YYDKDF (reference sequence). The whole variable domain, remainder taken from reference TRBV15 and TRBJ2-2, is DAMVIQNPRYQVTQFGKPVTLSCSQTLNHNVMYWYQQKSSQAPKLLFHYYDKDFNNEADTPDNFQSRRPNTSFCFLDIRSPGLGDTAMYLCATERYWTGGHTGELFFGEGSRLTVL.

The genes are TRBV28 and TRBJ2-1, with 8 bases lining up with TRBD2. V shed 4 bases, J shed 2 bases, and the junction held 7 bases outside the gene matches. This CDR3 has 16 amino acids. Germline CDR1 and CDR2: MDHEN and SYDVKM. The DNA of the CDR3 is TGTGCCAGCAGTTCGGCCGCGGGGGGCCCCTACAATGAGCAGTTCTTC. This encodes CASSSAAGGPYNEQFF.

This clonotype showed up just a few times. CDR3 bases: TGTGCCAGCAGTTCCCCCCGTGGCAATCAGCCCCAGCATTTT. Its protein is CASSSPRGNQPQHF. This chain connects TRBV12-3 or TRBV12-4 to TRBJ1-5; D unclear. This CDR3 is 14 amino acids long. The V end lost 4 bases, the J end lost 2 bases, and 9 bases lay between the germline ends.

The table lists this clonotype with a few counts. This chain links TRBV5-1 with TRBJ2-1; 15 bases align to TRBD2. The CDR3 extends over 15 amino acids. Germline V gives CDR1 SGHRS, CDR2 YFSETQ. V was clipped by 3 bases and J by 14 bases; unmatched bases: 9. The CDR3 spells CASSSLGLAGGPEFF. In DNA, the CDR3 is TGCGCCAGCAGCTCACTAGGACTAGCGGGAGGGCCGGAGTTCTTC.

The sample holds a few counts of this clonotype. CDR3 residues: CASSKNRDRGLLEQFF. The CDR3 nucleotides read TGCGCCAGCAGCAAAAACCGGGACAGGGGTTTATTAGAGCAGTTCTTC. V and J are TRBV5-1 and TRBJ2-1; TRBD1 agrees at 10 bases. The V gene end was trimmed by 4 bases and the J gene end by 10 bases; junction bases not matched to a gene: 14. CDR1 is SGHRS and CDR2 is YFSETQ in the germline V gene. CDR3 length: 16 residues.

This rearrangement joins TRBV4-2 to TRBJ2-5, with a tentative D call TRBD1 (6 bases). In germline, CDR1 is LGHNA, CDR2 YNFKEQ. V lost 0 bases, J lost 5 bases, and 10 bases lay in between. The CDR3 runs to 14 residues. The CDR3 bases are TGTGCCAGCAGCCAAGAGGGACAACATGAGACCCAGTACTTC. Translating gives CASSQEGQHETQYF.

This clonotype was counted a few times. The genes are TRBV29-1 and TRBJ2-3; D is uncertain. CDR3 length equals 13 residues. Germline V gene data show CDR1 as SQVTM and CDR2 as ANQGSEA. With 4 bases removed from V and 0 bases from J, the gap between germline ends came to 8 bases. The CDR3 protein is CSVGLRSTDTQYF. The CDR3 DNA reads TGCAGCGTTGGGTTGCGGAGCACAGATACGCAGTATTTT.

The table lists this clonotype with a few counts. The V and J genes are TRBV9 and TRBJ2-1; TRBD2 might be the D (6 bases). Trimming removed 2 bases at V and 5 bases at J, with 20 bases between. Germline assignment: CDR1 SGDLS and CDR2 YYNGEE. The CDR3 contains 17 residues. CDR3 in amino acids: CASSVGGFIGFNNEQFF. The CDR3 DNA follows: TGTGCCAGCAGCGTGGGGGGTTTCATCGGGTTTAACAATGAGCAGTTCTTC.

A few counts support this clonotype. The chain links TRBV12-3 or TRBV12-4 to TRBJ1-1; D might be TRBD1 (5 bases). The CDR3 length is 14 residues. Deletions cut 5 bases from V and 6 bases from J, with 16 bases between. CDR3 residues: CASSPYRCNAEAFF. The CDR3 DNA is TGTGCCAGCAGTCCCTACAGGTGCAACGCTGAAGCTTTCTTT.

In this sample, this clonotype turned up once. The chain carries TRBV20-1 and TRBJ2-3, with 9 bases that match TRBD2. The junction had 8 bases not matched to a gene; V was cut back by 6 bases and J by 1 base. Germline V gene sequence: CDR1 DFQATT, CDR2 SNEGSKA (reference sequence). The CDR3 sequence is 15 residues long. The CDR3 here is CSAGPLAGGTDTQYF. The CDR3 DNA is TGCAGTGCCGGACCCTTAGCGGGAGGCACAGATACGCAGTATTTT.

This clonotype was recorded a few times. The chain has TRBV6-1 and TRBJ2-3, with 13 bases lining up with TRBD2. Germline V gene data show CDR1 as MNHNS and CDR2 as SASEGT. CDR3 length: 16 residues. With 6 bases clipped from V and 3 bases from J, the junction kept 6 bases outside the gene matches. CDR3 loop: CASRRTSGSKTDTQYF. CDR3 bases: TGTGCCAGCAGGAGGACTAGCGGGAGTAAGACAGATACGCAGTATTTT.

On this clonotype: The junction departs from germline at one end; a sequencing error may be responsible. This rearrangement joins TRBV15 to TRBJ2-5, with D unresolved. Germline V gene lookup returns CDR1 LNHNV and CDR2 YYDKDF (reference sequence). The CDR3 sequence is 14 residues long. DNA for the CDR3: TGTGCCTCCAGCCTAGGTAACTCTCAAGAGACCCAGTACTTC. Translated: CASSLGNSQETQYF.

V usage is TRBV20-1 and J usage is TRBJ2-7; TRBD2 matches 8 bases. The CDR3 covers 14 residues. V lost 4 bases, J lost 0 bases, and 5 bases stayed unmatched. Germline CDR1 is DFQATT and CDR2 is SNEGSKA (reference sequence). CDR3: CSATTGTSSYEQYF. The CDR3 DNA reads as TGCAGTGCTACTACCGGGACTAGCTCCTACGAGCAGTACTTC.

There are a few counts of this clonotype. The chain employs TRBV12-3 or TRBV12-4 and TRBJ2-7; 10 positions agree with TRBD2. This CDR3 has 16 amino acids. V shed 5 bases, J shed 3 bases, and the junction held 10 bases outside the gene matches. The CDR3 region is CASSPLSGRAGYEQYF. CDR3 bases: TGTGCCAGCAGTCCCCTGAGCGGGAGGGCCGGCTACGAGCAGTACTTC.

Only a few counts were recorded for this clonotype. The V gene is TRBV3-1, the J gene TRBJ2-7, with D uncertain. V was trimmed by 1 base and J by 4 bases, leaving 14 bases between them. Germline CDR1 and CDR2: LGHDT and YNNKEL (reference sequence). The CDR3 runs 15 residues. The CDR3 coding sequence is TGTGCCAGCAGCCAAGGGGTGGAAACCTCTTACGAGCAGTACTTC. Its translation: CASSQGVETSYEQYF.

This clonotype was observed a handful of times. The rearrangement links TRBV29-1 to TRBJ2-3; D gene ambiguous. In germline, CDR1 is SQVTM, CDR2 ANQGSEA. The CDR3 has 13 amino acids. V lost 7 bases and J 0 bases, leaving 11 bases between the germline ends. The CDR3 region is CSGRSPSTDTQYF. The CDR3 bases are TGCAGCGGCAGGTCCCCTAGCACAGATACGCAGTATTTT.

This clonotype was seen a handful of times. The chain carries TRBV28 and TRBJ1-4, with 10 bases matching TRBD1. CDR1 MDHEN and CDR2 SYDVKM come from the germline V gene. The CDR3 spans 14 residues. Trimming cost V 6 bases and J 8 bases; bases outside gene matches: 6. The DNA for the CDR3 is TGTGCCAGCAGCTGGACAGGGGGGCAGGAAAAACTGTTTTTT. This gives the protein CASSWTGGQEKLFF.

The chain has TRBV28 and TRBJ2-6; D is unclear. This CDR3 has 16 residues. Germline lookup yields CDR1 MDHEN and CDR2 SYDVKM. V was pared by 8 bases and J by 0 bases, with 14 bases between. CDR3 DNA: TGTGCCAGCCTCAGTTCTAGGATCTCTGGGGCCAACGTCCTGACTTTC. As protein: CASLSSRISGANVLTF.

This clonotype was detected a few times. The chain uses TRBV12-3 or TRBV12-4 and TRBJ1-1; D unresolved. This CDR3 region has 13 residues. V was clipped by 3 bases and J by 6 bases, with 11 bases between them. The CDR3 bases are TGTGCCAGCAGTTTTGGGTTGGGCTCTGAAGCTTTCTTT. This translates into CASSFGLGSEAFF.

This clonotype turned up a few times. CDR3 DNA sequence: TGTGCCAGCAGCCAAGGGATCGGGATTAGGGCTTTCTTT. Translated: CASSQGIGIRAFF. This chain joins TRBV3-1 and TRBJ1-1; no clear D gene. The ends were cut back, 1 base at V and 11 bases at J, with 14 bases in the middle. The CDR3 is made up of 13 amino acids. In germline, CDR1 is LGHDT, CDR2 YNNKEL (reference sequence).

V gene TRBV7-3 combines with J gene TRBJ1-6; the D gene is possibly TRBD1 (6 bases). V was trimmed by 5 bases and J by 8 bases, leaving 10 bases between them. The CDR3 is 13 amino acids. Germline V gives CDR1 SGHTA, CDR2 FQGTGA. CDR3 amino acids: CASSLGQYSPLHF. The CDR3 DNA sequence: TGTGCCAGCAGCCTCGGACAGTATTCACCCCTCCACTTT.